The rows below give T cell receptor beta chains drawn from one sample of a study of low-dose radiotherapy and immunotherapy resistance in tumors. Each CDR3 protein gets one entry after TCRdb re-called the reads with MiXCR. The table includes around 100,000 distinct CDR3 sequences, roughly 20% detected once. The sequencing here drew on PBMCs, taken after low-dose radiotherapy plus immunotherapy. Receptors were obtained from a female donor with ovarian cancer. Each CDR3 is given with its conserved first and last residue. Each record gives: V gene, J gene, D gene, clone size, CDR3 DNA, CDR3 protein. The D gene is left open where the match is weak. Some rows have no size entry. The others give once, few or many, or a class for an expanded clone.

TRBV3-1	TRBJ2-7	TRBD2	many	TGTGCCAGCAGCGGACTAGCGGGAGGCGAGCAGTACTTC	CASSGLAGGEQYF
TRBV20-1	TRBJ2-3	TRBD2	many	TGCAGTGCTGGCCTCCGGACTAGCGGTTTCGGCACAGATACGCAGTATTTT	CSAGLRTSGFGTDTQYF
TRBV5-6	TRBJ1-4	.	many	TGTGCCAGCAGCTTGGTACGGGGGGCAACTAATGAAAAACTGTTTTTT	CASSLVRGATNEKLFF
TRBV28	TRBJ2-5	.	.	TGTGCCAGCAAGGAGACCCACCGAGAACAAGAGACCCAGTACTTC	CASKETHREQETQYF
TRBV20-1	TRBJ2-4	.	many	TGCAGTGCTAGAGATCCGACTTCTCTAGCCAAAAACATTCAGTACTTC	CSARDPTSLAKNIQYF
TRBV28	TRBJ2-6	TRBD1	many	TGTGCCAGCAGTCCCCAAGGACAGGTGGAATCTGGGGCCAACGTCCTGACTTTC	CASSPQGQVESGANVLTF
TRBV5-6	TRBJ1-4	.	many	TGTGCCAGCAGTACAACGTTAAATGAAAAACTGTTTTTT	CASSTTLNEKLFF
TRBV30	TRBJ2-1	.	many	TGTGCCTGGAGTGTACGATTTGAGCAGTTCTTC	CAWSVRFEQFF
TRBV4-1	TRBJ2-1	TRBD2	many	TGCGCCAGCAGCCAAGATCATCCACTAGCGGGAGACAATGAGCAGTTCTTC	CASSQDHPLAGDNEQFF
TRBV5-4	TRBJ2-3	.	many	TGTGCCAGCAGCCCAAGTGATATATGGGACGACACAGATACGCAGTATTTT	CASSPSDIWDDTDTQYF
TRBV5-1	TRBJ2-6	TRBD1	many	TGCGCCAGCAGCCCCGCTGGTAGGATCGACAGGGCTGGGGCCAACGTCCTGACTTTC	CASSPAGRIDRAGANVLTF
TRBV20-1	TRBJ2-2	.	many	TGCAGTGCTAGAGGGGGGGCTTTTTTCGGGGAGCTGTTTTTT	CSARGGAFFGELFF
TRBV5-1	TRBJ2-3	.	many	TGCGCCAGCAGCTTTAATGGGGAACACACAGATACGCAGTATTTT	CASSFNGEHTDTQYF
TRBV2	TRBJ1-2	.	many	TGTGCCAGCAGTGTACAGGGTTGGGGGTATGGCTACACCTTC	CASSVQGWGYGYTF
TRBV12-3/TRBV12-4	TRBJ2-5	.	many	TGTGCCAGCAGTTTATGGGTAGTGGGAAAAGAGACCCAGTACTTC	CASSLWVVGKETQYF
TRBV7-8	TRBJ2-2	.	many	TGTGCCAGCAGCTTCGGTAGCCTAACCGGGGAGCTGTTTTTT	CASSFGSLTGELFF
TRBV7-2	TRBJ2-6	.	many	TGTGCCAGCAGCTTAACGGGTGGGTCTGGGGCCAACGTCCTGACTTTC	CASSLTGGSGANVLTF
TRBV6-2/TRBV6-3	TRBJ2-3	.	.	TGTGCCAGCTGTACCTCCGGGGCCTTCACAGATACGCAGTATTTT	CASCTSGAFTDTQYF
TRBV27	TRBJ2-3	TRBD2	.	TGTGCCAGCACCGGACTAGCGGTCACAGATACGCAGTATTTT	CASTGLAVTDTQYF
TRBV5-1	TRBJ2-3	TRBD1	.	TGCGCCAGCAGACAGGGGCCGGTCCCAGATACGCAGTATTTT	CASRQGPVPDTQYF
TRBV19	TRBJ1-2	.	many	TGTGCCAGTAGTATAGCCTTTGGGGACTATGGCTACACCTTC	CASSIAFGDYGYTF
TRBV6-2/TRBV6-3	TRBJ2-5	.	.	TGTGCCAGCAGAGGGGACAATTTGGGGACCCAGTACTTC	CASRGDNLGTQYF
TRBV20-1	TRBJ2-7	.	many	TGCAGTGCTAGAGGGGCCTACGAGCAGTACTTC	CSARGAYEQYF
TRBV6-1	TRBJ1-2	.	.	TGTGCCAGCAGTGAAGGAGGGCCCGCCTCGCCTAACTATGGCTACACCTTC	CASSEGGPASPNYGYTF
TRBV7-2	TRBJ1-5	.	many	TGTGCCAGCAGCGAGGGGTGGGGGGCGATTCAGCCCCAGCATTTT	CASSEGWGAIQPQHF
TRBV13	TRBJ1-2	.	.	TGTGCCAGCAGCTTAAATAAAGGAAACTATGGCTACACCTTC	CASSLNKGNYGYTF
TRBV20-1	TRBJ2-1	.	.	TGCAGTGCCCAGCGGCAAGGTCACAATGAGCAGTTCTTC	CSAQRQGHNEQFF
TRBV19	TRBJ2-7	.	many	TGTGCCAGTAGTTTACAGGACTCCTACGAGCAGTACTTC	CASSLQDSYEQYF
TRBV5-4	TRBJ1-5	.	many	TGTGCCAGCAGCTTGGACGGTAGTAGCAATCAGCCCCAGCATTTT	CASSLDGSSNQPQHF
TRBV19	TRBJ2-3	TRBD2	many	TGTGCCAGTAGTCCCGCGCGTAGCGGGTATGCCCCTAGCACAGATACGCAGTATTTT	CASSPARSGYAPSTDTQYF
TRBV24-1	TRBJ2-1	TRBD2	many	TGTGCCACCAGTGATCAACTAGCGGGAGCGAACAATGAGCAGTTCTTC	CATSDQLAGANNEQFF
TRBV14	TRBJ2-5	.	many	TGTGCCAGCAGCCCCACTAGTACCCGAGGGACCCAGTACTTC	CASSPTSTRGTQYF
TRBV2	TRBJ2-2	TRBD1	many	TGTGCCAGCAATCGACAGGGCTTAAACACCGGGGAGCTGTTTTTT	CASNRQGLNTGELFF
TRBV7-2	TRBJ2-7	.	many	TGTGCCAGCAGCAGGGATGGCGCCTCCTACGAGCAGTACTTC	CASSRDGASYEQYF
TRBV12-3/TRBV12-4	TRBJ2-3	.	.	TGTGCCAGCAGTCACAGAGACCCCACAGATACGCAGTATTTT	CASSHRDPTDTQYF
TRBV4-3	TRBJ2-3	TRBD2	.	TGCGCCAGCAGCCGATTACTAGCGGATAGCACAGATACGCAGTATTTT	CASSRLLADSTDTQYF
TRBV7-9	TRBJ2-7	.	many	TGTGCCAGCAGCAACGCCTACGAGCAGTACTTC	CASSNAYEQYF
TRBV28	TRBJ2-1	TRBD2	many	TGTGCCAGCAGACCCCCTAGCGGGGGGGCCCGTTGGTATGAGCAGTTCTTC	CASRPPSGGARWYEQFF
TRBV7-2	TRBJ2-1	TRBD1	many	TGTGCCAGCAGCGTAGACAGGGGAGCCTACAATGAGCAGTTCTTC	CASSVDRGAYNEQFF
TRBV20-1	TRBJ1-5	.	many	TGCAGTGCTAGGGACTCGGGAGGTCAGCCCCAGCATTTT	CSARDSGGQPQHF
TRBV4-3	TRBJ2-1	TRBD1	few	TGCGCCAGCCGCCAGCGAGGGGGCGGCGAGCAGTTCTTC	CASRQRGGGEQFF
TRBV9	TRBJ2-2	.	many	TGTGCCAGCAGCGCCCGATTACGACGGGGCACCGGGGAGCTGTTTTTT	CASSARLRRGTGELFF
TRBV20-1	TRBJ2-1	.	few	TGCAGTGCTAGCGGGACCTACAATGAGCAGTTCTTC	CSASGTYNEQFF
TRBV12-5	TRBJ2-2	.	many	TGTGCTAGTGGTTTGGTGGCAGGGACGGGCACCGGGGAGCTGTTTTTT	CASGLVAGTGTGELFF
TRBV14	TRBJ2-1	TRBD2	.	TGTGCCAGCAGCCAAATTTCGTCCGATTTAGCGGGATACAATGAGCAGTTCTTC	CASSQISSDLAGYNEQFF
TRBV11-3	TRBJ1-1	.	many	TGTGCCAGCAGCTTAGATGGGGTCGGCGAATTT	CASSLDGVGEF
TRBV20-1	TRBJ1-2	.	many	TGCAGTGTCCCCCCGAGTACCAACTATGGCTACACCTTC	CSVPPSTNYGYTF
TRBV3-1	TRBJ2-3	TRBD2	many	TGTGCCAGCAGCCAAGATGCAGCGGGGGGGCCGGGAGATACGCAGTATTTT	CASSQDAAGGPGDTQYF
TRBV6-2/TRBV6-3	TRBJ2-3	TRBD2	many	TGTGCCAGCAGTTCCGGGGGGGGACTAGCGAGACGCACAGATACGCAGTATTTT	CASSSGGGLARRTDTQYF
TRBV9	TRBJ1-1	.	.	TGTGCCAGCAGCCCCCGACGGACGAACACTGAAGCTTTCTTT	CASSPRRTNTEAFF